Below, 22 T cell receptor beta chains from the same sample are listed, as sequenced in a study of post-analysis software for immune sequencing data. Whole-study findings and limits: With TRBV5-6, TRBV5-1 and TRBV20-1 included, about five TRBV segments were more frequent in patients than in controls.

Tagging with unique molecular identifiers was a feature of the TCR beta cDNA libraries. Each CDR3 protein is one row after TCRdb ran MiXCR on the PCR reads. This sample yields about 770,000 distinct CDR3 sequences, of which about 45% are seen a single time; 4.9% belongs to the top ten. Their cognate antigens are unknown. The sample taken for sequencing was blood. All receptors come from a girl between 10 and 17 years old with multiple sclerosis.

The chain carries TRBV6-5 and TRBJ2-5; D gene uncertain. V shed 8 bases and J shed 1 base, with 20 bases lying between them. The CDR3 consists of 16 residues. Germline V CDR1 and CDR2: MNHEY, SVGAGI. This CDR3 is CASSPFPEAAQETQYF. As DNA, the CDR3 is TGTGCCAGCTCACCGTTCCCCGAGGCAGCCCAAGAGACCCAGTACTTC.

This clonotype has a handful of counts. Here the CDR3 DNA reads TGTGCCAGCAGCGTAAATAGCGGCCTAGGGACAGATACGCAGTATTTT. This sequence encodes CASSVNSGLGTDTQYF. The chain recombines TRBV9 with TRBJ2-3; TRBD2 is a possible D gene (6 bases). V lost 1 base and J lost 3, with 15 bases in between. The CDR3 runs to 16 residues. Germline lookup yields CDR1 SGDLS and CDR2 YYNGEE.

A remark on this clonotype: A read error is likely, as this CDR3 ends without the conserved phenylalanine or tryptophan. This chain uses TRBV29-1 with TRBJ1-1; D remains unclear. This CDR3 has 13 residues. Trimming cost V 3 bases and J 3 bases, with 11 bases left between them. Germline V gives CDR1 SQVTM, CDR2 ANQGSEA. In DNA, the CDR3 is TGCAGCGTTGACAGCGGGTTGGACACTGAAGCTTTCGTT. Protein product: CSVDSGLDTEAFV.

This chain uses TRBV7-2 with TRBJ2-3; 8 bases line up with TRBD2. This CDR3 region has 16 residues. Looked up from germline, CDR1 is SGHTA and CDR2 is FQGNSA. J lost 6 bases, V lost 1 base, and 9 bases had no gene match. CDR3 nucleotides: TGTGCCAGCAGCTTAGAAAATCGGGAGGGAGTCGATACGCAGTATTTT. Translated: CASSLENREGVDTQYF.

In its sample, this clonotype was seen a few times. The chain recombines TRBV24-1 with TRBJ2-1; 11 positions match TRBD2. V trimming: 3 bases; J trimming: 8 bases; junction bases outside the gene matches: 5. From germline, CDR1 is KGHDR and CDR2 SFDVKD. The CDR3 spans 15 residues. CDR3: CATSDLAGGAHEQFF. The CDR3 DNA reads TGTGCCACCAGTGATCTAGCGGGGGGTGCCCATGAGCAGTTCTTC.

The chain uses TRBV11-2 and TRBJ2-1; D is ambiguous. Germline V lookup: CDR1 SGHAT, CDR2 FQNNGV. The V and J ends lost 5 bases and 8 bases respectively, with 10 bases between them. The CDR3 runs to 12 residues. The CDR3 DNA sequence: TGTGCCAGCAGCGTCGTCCCGGATGAGCAGTTCTTC. It specifies CASSVVPDEQFF.

In this sample, this clonotype turned up a few times. This chain uses TRBV7-8 with TRBJ2-3, with 10 bases matching TRBD2. Germline loops: CDR1 SGHVS, CDR2 FQNEAQ. With 1 base clipped from V and 6 bases from J, the junction kept 7 bases outside the gene matches. There are 16 residues in the CDR3. The CDR3 loop is CASSLGGGSGGDTQYF. For the CDR3, the DNA is TGTGCCAGCAGCTTAGGTGGCGGTAGCGGGGGGGATACGCAGTATTTT.

CDR3 sequence (DNA): TGTGCCAGCAGTTTGTGGGGCGGGAGAAGCACAGATACGCAGTATTTT. Translation: CASSLWGGRSTDTQYF. V gene TRBV12-3 or TRBV12-4 combines with J gene TRBJ2-3; 7 nucleotides agree with TRBD2. V lost 3 bases to trimming and J lost 0 bases; unmatched junction nucleotides: 6. CDR3 size: 16 residues.

V gene TRBV12-3 or TRBV12-4 combines with J gene TRBJ2-1, with D possibly TRBD2 on 6 matching bases. Trimming took off 6 bases at V and 15 bases at J, with 18 bases between the two ends. This CDR3 is 12 amino acids long. In DNA form, the CDR3 reads TGTGCCAGCAGGCTCGTGCGGGGCGCTCTGTTCTTC. Translation: CASRLVRGALFF.

The rearrangement joins TRBV6-6 to TRBJ2-7; no reliable D call. The better agreement between TRBJ2-5 and the DNA end casts doubt on the J call. Looked up from germline, CDR1 is MNHNY and CDR2 is SVGAGI (reference sequence). The CDR3 is 14 residues long. DNA of the CDR3: TGTGCCAGCAGTCTCGACCCCCCGAGTGAGACCCAGTACTTC. Translation gives CASSLDPPSETQYF.

The chain has TRBV5-1 and TRBJ2-1; 13 nucleotides match TRBD2. The ends lost 7 bases at V and 7 bases at J; junction bases unmatched: 11. There are 16 residues in the CDR3. Germline assignment: CDR1 SGHRS and CDR2 YFSETQ. The CDR3 sequence is CASGSGLAGDQNEQFF. CDR3 bases: TGCGCCAGCGGCTCAGGACTAGCGGGAGATCAAAATGAGCAGTTCTTC.

The J gene is TRBJ2-1, the V gene TRBV7-8; 8 nucleotides line up with TRBD1. Germline V gives CDR1 SGHVS, CDR2 FQNEAQ. V lost 3 bases to trimming and J lost 7 bases; unmatched junction nucleotides: 11. The CDR3 runs to 16 residues. The CDR3 is CASSFGGQGGRNEQFF. CDR3 bases: TGTGCCAGCAGCTTTGGTGGACAGGGCGGAAGGAATGAGCAGTTCTTC. Full variable domain (outside the CDR3, taken from reference TRBV7-8 and TRBJ2-1): GAGVSQSPRYKVAKRGQDVALRCDPISGHVSLFWYQQALGQGPEFLTYFQNEAQLDKSGLPSDRFFAERPEGSVSTLKIQRTQQEDSAVYLCASSFGGQGGRNEQFFGPGTRLTVL.

This clonotype was seen only a few times. The chain recombines TRBV20-1 with TRBJ1-2; unclear D gene. The germline gives CDR1 DFQATT, CDR2 SNEGSKA (reference sequence). V lost 0 bases and J lost 10, with 9 bases in between. The length of the CDR3 is 11 residues. DNA for the CDR3: TGCAGTGCTAGAGAAGTGCGGGCCTACACCTTC. It yields the protein CSAREVRAYTF.

The chain uses TRBV30 and TRBJ2-5, with D possibly TRBD1 on 5 matching bases. Trimming stripped 0 bases from V and 3 bases from J, with 8 bases between. The CDR3 runs 13 residues. The germline gives CDR1 GTSNPN, CDR2 SVGIG (reference sequence). The CDR3 reads CAWSVSGKETQYF. For the CDR3, the DNA is TGTGCCTGGAGTGTGTCAGGGAAAGAGACCCAGTACTTC.

This clonotype was observed a handful of times. V gene TRBV5-1 combines with J gene TRBJ2-7; TRBD1 is a possible D gene (6 bases). CDR3 length: 16 residues. CDR1 and CDR2 (germline): SGHRS, YFSETQ. V was clipped by 4 bases and J by 1 base, with 18 bases between them. CDR3 protein: CASSPSRPGTSYEQYF. DNA of the CDR3: TGCGCCAGCAGCCCCTCGCGGCCAGGGACATCCTACGAGCAGTACTTC.

The chain has TRBV12-3 or TRBV12-4 and TRBJ1-5, with TRBD1 identical over 8 bases. The CDR3 totals 19 residues. Trimming cost V 5 bases and J 4 bases; bases outside gene matches: 19. In nucleotides, the CDR3 is TGTGCCAGCAGTCCGAAGCTCTCTCTGCGGGACAGGTTAAATCAGCCCCAGCATTTT. Its translation is CASSPKLSLRDRLNQPQHF.

The sample holds a few counts of this clonotype. The rearrangement uses TRBV4-3 and TRBJ2-1, with 8 positions matching TRBD1. V dropped 1 base and J dropped 6; count of bases not matched to a gene: 11. Germline V gene lookup returns CDR1 LGHNA and CDR2 YSLEER. The CDR3 has 17 residues. CDR3 sequence: CASSQGWTGNSINEQFF. CDR3 sequence (DNA): TGCGCCAGCAGCCAAGGATGGACAGGGAACTCAATCAATGAGCAGTTCTTC.

This clonotype was counted a few times. The junction differs from germline at one of its ends, possibly a read error. The V call is TRBV5-1, the J call TRBJ1-2; 9 nucleotides align to TRBD1. Germline CDR1 SGHRS, CDR2 YFSETQ. The CDR3 is 13 amino acids. The CDR3 protein is CASSRDRAYGYTF. The DNA of the CDR3 is TGTGCCAGCAGTCGGGACAGGGCGTATGGCTACACCTTC.

This clonotype turned up a few times. The chain carries TRBV15 and TRBJ1-1, with TRBD1 as a possible D gene (5 bases). V was trimmed by 0 bases and J by 2 bases, leaving 13 bases between them. Germline CDR1 and CDR2: LNHNV and YYDKDF (reference sequence). CDR3 length: 16 amino acids. In DNA form, the CDR3 reads TGTGCCACCAGCAGAGATTTCCAGGGACGAAACACTGAAGCTTTCTTT. Residues: CATSRDFQGRNTEAFF. Drawing the rest from reference TRBV15 and TRBJ1-1, the complete variable domain is DAMVIQNPRYQVTQFGKPVTLSCSQTLNHNVMYWYQQKSSQAPKLLFHYYDKDFNNEADTPDNFQSRRPNTSFCFLDIRSPGLGDTAMYLCATSRDFQGRNTEAFFGQGTRLTVV.

This clonotype was seen a handful of times. The V gene is TRBV10-3, the J gene TRBJ2-5; D uncertain. V shed 0 bases and J shed 5 bases, with 10 bases lying between them. Germline V gene lookup returns CDR1 ENHRY and CDR2 SYGVKD. The length of the CDR3 is 14 residues. CDR3 protein: CAISESSVKETQYF. CDR3 DNA: TGTGCCATCAGTGAGTCGTCCGTCAAGGAGACCCAGTACTTC.

The V call is TRBV29-1, the J call TRBJ2-5; the match to TRBD2 covers 14 bases. The end of the DNA aligns better with TRBJ2-7, so the J call may be wrong. Germline V gives CDR1 SQVTM, CDR2 ANQGSEA. This CDR3 region has 17 residues. CDR3 loop: CSVEDPGTSGSSYEQYF. DNA of the CDR3: TGCAGCGTTGAAGACCCGGGGACTAGCGGGAGTTCCTACGAGCAGTACTTC.

This clonotype was observed a few times. This rearrangement joins TRBV6-6 to TRBJ2-5; D ambiguous. Between the trimmed V and J ends, which lost 2 bases and 2 bases, there was a span of 9 bases. The germline CDR1 and CDR2 sequences are MNHNY and SVGAGI (reference sequence). There are 14 residues in the CDR3. This CDR3 is CASSYRAGQETQYF. The CDR3 DNA follows: TGTGCCAGCAGTTACCGGGCAGGACAAGAGACCCAGTACTTC.